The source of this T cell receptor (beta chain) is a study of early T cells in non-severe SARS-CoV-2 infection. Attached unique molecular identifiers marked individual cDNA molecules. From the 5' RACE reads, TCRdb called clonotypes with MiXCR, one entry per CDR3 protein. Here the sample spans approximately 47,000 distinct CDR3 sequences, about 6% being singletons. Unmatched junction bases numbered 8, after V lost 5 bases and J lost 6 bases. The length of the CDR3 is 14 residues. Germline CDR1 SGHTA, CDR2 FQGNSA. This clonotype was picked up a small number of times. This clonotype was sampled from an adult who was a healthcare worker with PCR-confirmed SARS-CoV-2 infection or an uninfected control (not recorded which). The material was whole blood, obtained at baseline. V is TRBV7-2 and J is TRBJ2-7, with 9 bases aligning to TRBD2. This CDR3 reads CASSVAAGGGEQYF. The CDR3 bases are TGTGCCAGCAGCGTCGCAGCGGGAGGAGGCGAGCAGTACTTC.